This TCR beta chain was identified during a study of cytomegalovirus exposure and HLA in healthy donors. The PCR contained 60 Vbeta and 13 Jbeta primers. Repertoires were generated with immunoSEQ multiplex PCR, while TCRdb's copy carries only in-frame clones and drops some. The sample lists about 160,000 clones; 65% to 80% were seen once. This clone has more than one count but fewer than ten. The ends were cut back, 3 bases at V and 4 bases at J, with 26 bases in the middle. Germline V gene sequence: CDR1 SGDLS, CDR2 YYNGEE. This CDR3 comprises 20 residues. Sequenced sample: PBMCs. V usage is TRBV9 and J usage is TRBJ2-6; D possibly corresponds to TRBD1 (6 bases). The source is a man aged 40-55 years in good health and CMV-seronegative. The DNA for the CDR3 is TGTGCCAGCAGCGCGTGGGACACATTCACAGGGTATAGCGGGGCCAACGTCCTGACTTTC. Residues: CASSAWDTFTGYSGANVLTF.